Listed here is a single T cell receptor (beta chain). The antigen it binds to is not known. There are no base qualities to consult, and no much larger clone falls within one base. Library construction relied on the immunoSEQ multiplex PCR assay. The study's own analysis went as follows. A statistical classification framework was developed to diagnose cytomegalovirus status using the catalog of TCR beta chain sequences. The table comes from immuneACCESS by way of TCRdb, which keeps in-frame sequences with V and J called. Part of the clones is missing from these tables; in studies checked, under half for an unresolved V gene and the rest for unknown reasons. That table supplies the V and J calls and clone size; D and trimming were determined from the DNA. Recorded for this sample are tens of thousands of clones; approximately 96% of them occurred a single time. Around 2.5% of the sample is held by the ten biggest clonotypes.

Separate from the approximately 670-subject first cohort, the validation cohort of more than 90 subjects was the group to which the donors belonged. The sample is drawn from a study of cytomegalovirus exposure and HLA in healthy donors (dated by TCRdb to 2015 to 2018). Notes on the research overall: A later analysis indicated that the 95 to 150 validation repertoires were generated on the platform also employed for the 600 to 750 repertoires of the first cohort. The study aimed to test whether signatures of past pathogen exposure could be identified by cataloging public T cell receptors. Besides the first cohort of hundreds of subjects, a separate validation cohort made up of 120 different subjects was used. To predict cytomegalovirus infection status, the study brought together high-throughput TCR immunosequencing, statistical association of individual TCRs with disease status, and machine learning. What the authors observed across the whole study: The classifier was reported to diagnose cytomegalovirus status with high specificity and sensitivity in both the original cohort and the validation cohort. While some public TCRs were present in many individuals, most TCR sequences turned up only very rarely across donors. The study gave a list of 150 to 200 TCR beta chains associated with cytomegalovirus. The validation cohort had no HLA typing available for a later analysis, so co-occurrence within that cohort was assessed over all 120 or so repertoires. A few of the identified cytomegalovirus-associated TCR beta chains were confirmed in vitro to be specific for cytomegalovirus antigens. A later analysis found that TCRs clustered in the first cohort also tended to co-occur in the 120 validation repertoires, with approximately 94% of cluster scores above 0. According to the authors, the approach could potentially be generalized to other disease states and immunological phenotypes.

Reading the germline V gene (reference sequence) gives CDR1 LNHDA and CDR2 SQIVND. V is shortened by 10 bases, J by 1 base, and the region joining them spans 25 bases. From cysteine to phenylalanine, the CDR3 is 17 amino acids long. Left in the record is the CDR3 DNA by itself, 51 bases read in frame from the first base. The sequenced material came from PBMCs. The TCR originated in a man younger than 35 in good health and CMV-seronegative. The chain was built from TRBV19 and TRBJ1-1; 6 matching bases give a weak D call of TRBD1. The DNA sequence is as follows: TGTGCCACTGAAACCCGGGAAGCCGGGACAACGAACACTGAAGCTTTCTTT. It codes for CATETREAGTTNTEAFF.